These 28 T cell receptor beta chains originate from one sample sequenced in a study of immune evolution from preneoplasia to lung adenocarcinoma. Method: immunoSEQ multiplex PCR; TCRdb's copy keeps in-frame clones and lacks some. The sample records around 14,000 clones, about 80% being singletons. The sample taken for sequencing was FFPE minimally invasive lung adenocarcinoma tissue. All receptors come from a person between 65 and 79 years old with lung adenocarcinoma.

The V call is TRBV19, the J call TRBJ1-5; tentatively, D is TRBD1 (6 bases). Trimming took off 5 bases at V and 3 bases at J, with 14 bases between the two ends. The CDR3 length is 15 residues. CDR1 and CDR2 from the germline V gene are LNHDA and SQIVND (reference sequence). The CDR3 nucleotides are TGTGCCAGTAGTGATGGACAGATGAACAATCAGCCCCAGCATTTT. Translating it yields CASSDGQMNNQPQHF.

The chain uses TRBV4-2 and TRBJ2-1; D is possibly TRBD2 (6 bases). From germline, CDR1 is LGHNA and CDR2 YNFKEQ. The V gene lost 3 bases and the J gene lost 7 bases, with 13 bases spanning the gap. CDR3 length: 14 residues. The CDR3 region is CASSHADYFNEQFF. CDR3 coding DNA: TGTGCCAGCAGCCATGCGGACTATTTTAATGAGCAGTTCTTC.

The V gene is TRBV5-4, the J gene TRBJ2-3; 10 bases align to TRBD2. The CDR3 runs 15 residues. J lost 1 base, V lost 4 bases, and 3 bases had no gene match. Looked up from germline, CDR1 is SGHNT and CDR2 is YYREEE (reference sequence). The CDR3 here is CASSAGLAGTDTQYF. CDR3 nucleotides: TGTGCCAGCAGCGCAGGACTAGCGGGCACAGATACGCAGTATTTT.

This clone turned up a few times. The chain employs TRBV28 and TRBJ2-7; TRBD1 is a possible D gene (5 bases). Germline V CDR1 and CDR2: MDHEN, SYDVKM. V lost 8 bases, J lost 2 bases, and 7 bases lay in between. This CDR3 has 11 amino acids. CDR3 in DNA: TGTGCCAGCGAGACAGCCTACGAGCAGTACTTC. Protein product: CASETAYEQYF.

In this sample, this clone turned up once. The V and J genes are TRBV19 and TRBJ1-1; TRBD1 agrees at 8 bases. The CDR3 covers 16 residues. Germline-derived CDR1 and CDR2 are LNHDA and SQIVND (reference sequence). V was clipped by 2 bases and J by 7 bases; unmatched bases: 12. CDR3 sequence: CASSISAWTGTHEAFF. The DNA for the CDR3 is TGTGCCAGTAGTATATCTGCTTGGACAGGGACTCATGAAGCTTTCTTT.

The chain's CDR3 is CASSLGGTNYGYTF. The CDR3 coding sequence is TGTGCCAGCAGTTTAGGGGGGACTAACTATGGCTACACCTTC. The genes are TRBV28 and TRBJ1-2, with TRBD1 as a possible D gene (5 bases). Deletions cut 2 bases from V and 0 bases from J, with 7 bases between. Germline V lookup: CDR1 MDHEN, CDR2 SYDVKM. This CDR3 region has 14 residues.

As regards this clone: Other DNA sequences of this sample code for an identical CDR3. The J gene is TRBJ2-7, the V gene TRBV19; D may be TRBD1 (5 bases). V shed 5 bases and J shed 2 bases, with 22 bases lying between them. Germline lookup yields CDR1 LNHDA and CDR2 SQIVND (reference sequence). The CDR3 runs to 17 residues. CDR3 residues: CASSLGFRAGLPYEQYF. The CDR3 nucleotides are TGTGCCAGTAGTTTAGGTTTCAGGGCAGGATTACCCTACGAGCAGTACTTC.

The chain joins TRBV28 to TRBJ1-5; D is unclear. V lost 6 bases, J lost 3 bases, and 12 bases lay in between. This CDR3 region has 14 residues. Germline-derived CDR1 and CDR2 are MDHEN and SYDVKM. CDR3 nucleotide sequence: TGTGCCAGCAGACGGATCTTACCCAATCAGCCCCAGCATTTT. Translating gives CASRRILPNQPQHF.

Comments on this clone: Within the sample, other DNA sequences also encode this same CDR3. The rearrangement links TRBV11-2 to TRBJ1-2, with unresolved D. This CDR3 has 12 amino acids. Trimming took 3 bases from V and 3 from J, leaving 5 bases between them. Germline loops: CDR1 SGHAT, CDR2 FQNNGV. The CDR3 is CASSFTDYGYTF. CDR3 DNA sequence: TGTGCCAGCAGCTTTACAGACTATGGCTACACCTTC.

This rearrangement joins TRBV7-9 to TRBJ1-5; maybe TRBD1 (5 bases). Trimming took 2 bases from V and 7 from J, leaving 12 bases between them. Germline loops: CDR1 SEHNR, CDR2 FQNEAQ (reference sequence). This CDR3 has 14 amino acids. The CDR3 protein is CASSLQGTGQPQHF. As DNA, the CDR3 is TGTGCCAGCAGCTTACAGGGTACGGGGCAGCCCCAGCATTTT.

The chain links TRBV9 to TRBJ1-2; 7 bases align to TRBD1. Per the germline V gene, CDR1 is SGDLS and CDR2 is YYNGEE. J was trimmed by 2 bases and V by 2 bases; bases with no gene match: 9. The CDR3 extends over 16 amino acids. The CDR3: CASSVDVTGINYGYTF. The DNA of the CDR3 is TGTGCCAGCAGCGTCGACGTGACAGGGATCAACTATGGCTACACCTTC.

The rearrangement links TRBV4-1 to TRBJ2-1; D remains ambiguous. The germline V and J ends were trimmed by 0 bases and 6 bases, with 6 bases remaining between them. CDR1 and CDR2 from the germline V gene are MGHRA and YSYEKL. This CDR3 has 13 amino acids. Here the CDR3 DNA reads TGCGCCAGCAGCCAAGATTCCCCCAATGAGCAGTTCTTC. This encodes CASSQDSPNEQFF.

V gene TRBV28 combines with J gene TRBJ2-7; 9 nucleotides align to TRBD1. The V and J ends lost 7 bases and 6 bases, in that order; junction bases with no gene match: 10. Per germline, CDR1 MDHEN and CDR2 SYDVKM. The CDR3 runs 14 residues. CDR3 loop: CASTFSGQGGEQYF. The CDR3 DNA reads TGTGCCAGCACATTCTCGGGACAGGGAGGCGAGCAGTACTTC.

The chain combines TRBV6-1 with TRBJ1-2; 10 nucleotides align to TRBD1. V was pared by 6 bases and J by 8 bases, with 6 bases of the junction left unmatched. This CDR3 is 13 amino acids long. Germline loops: CDR1 MNHNS, CDR2 SASEGT. This CDR3 reads CASRAGTGDGYTF. The CDR3 region has the DNA TGTGCCAGCAGGGCCGGGACAGGGGACGGCTACACCTTC.

As DNA, the CDR3 is TGTGCCAGCAGCGTAGGAGGACAAACCTACGAGCAGTACTTC. Translated: CASSVGGQTYEQYF. The chain joins TRBV9 to TRBJ2-7, with a tentative D call TRBD1 (5 bases). Germline CDR1 is SGDLS and CDR2 is YYNGEE. V was pared by 0 bases and J by 2 bases, with 9 bases between. CDR3 length: 14 residues.

V usage is TRBV28 and J usage is TRBJ1-5; tentatively, D is TRBD1 (6 bases). Germline V gives CDR1 MDHEN, CDR2 SYDVKM. Trimming took off 10 bases at V and 6 bases at J, with 10 bases between the two ends. This CDR3 has 11 residues. The CDR3 protein is CATATGQPQHF. The CDR3 nucleotides read TGTGCCACCGCGACAGGTCAGCCCCAGCATTTT.

The gene calls are TRBV30 and TRBJ2-1; TRBD2 matches 7 bases. V lost 1 base, J lost 5 bases, and 11 bases stayed unmatched. CDR3 size: 16 residues. The germline V gene encodes CDR1 GTSNPN and CDR2 SVGIG (reference sequence). This chain's CDR3 is CAWSDTPPAGDNEQFF. In nucleotides, the CDR3 is TGTGCCTGGAGTGACACCCCCCCGGCGGGGGACAATGAGCAGTTCTTC.

The V and J genes are TRBV19 and TRBJ1-1, with D possibly TRBD1 on 6 matching bases. Trimming pared 6 bases from V and 0 bases from J, leaving 17 bases between. Germline values: CDR1 LNHDA, CDR2 SQIVND (reference sequence). This CDR3 contains 16 residues. CDR3 in amino acids: CASRTNRAEMNTEAFF. The CDR3 DNA follows: TGTGCCAGTAGGACTAACAGGGCAGAAATGAACACTGAAGCTTTCTTT.

This clone has a single count. The J gene is TRBJ1-2, the V gene TRBV13, with D unresolved. In germline, CDR1 is PRHDT, CDR2 FYEKMQ (reference sequence). This CDR3 is built from 12 residues. Trimming left V 5 bases short and J 4 bases short, with 8 bases between. The CDR3 DNA is TGTGCCAGCAGCCAAACGCTCTATGGCTACACCTTC. Its protein product is CASSQTLYGYTF.

CDR3 in amino acids: CASSYVPQGNYGYTF. The DNA of the CDR3 is TGTGCCAGCAGTTACGTACCCCAGGGGAACTATGGCTACACCTTC. This chain uses TRBV6-5 with TRBJ1-2; possible D gene TRBD1, 6 bases. This CDR3 has 15 amino acids. V was clipped by 2 bases and J by 2 bases, with 12 bases between them. CDR1 and CDR2 (germline): MNHEY, SVGAGI.

The chain carries TRBV14 and TRBJ1-1; a weak D match, TRBD1 (5 bases). The germline V gene encodes CDR1 SGHDN and CDR2 FVKESK. V lost 1 base to trimming and J lost 2 bases, with 8 bases between them. This CDR3 is 14 amino acids long. CDR3 nucleotide sequence: TGTGCCAGCAGCCAAGTCGGGGGAAACACTGAAGCTTTCTTT. Protein product: CASSQVGGNTEAFF.

The V call is TRBV11-3, the J call TRBJ2-1; D is possibly TRBD1 (6 bases). Trimming stripped 6 bases from V and 7 bases from J, with 22 bases between. CDR1 is SGHNT and CDR2 is YENEEA in the germline V gene. The CDR3 runs 16 residues. CDR3 DNA sequence: TGTGCCAGCAGGGGGGCGGTCGAGGTAGGTAGGAATGAGCAGTTCTTC. Its translation: CASRGAVEVGRNEQFF.

The V and J genes are TRBV4-1 and TRBJ2-3, with 7 bases aligning to TRBD2. The CDR3 sequence is 15 residues long. V lost 1 base, J lost 4 bases, and 5 bases stayed unmatched. Germline assignment: CDR1 MGHRA and CDR2 YSYEKL. This CDR3 is CASSQAGTTSDTQYF. CDR3 nucleotide sequence: TGCGCCAGCAGCCAAGCCGGGACTACATCAGATACGCAGTATTTT.

The chain is built from TRBV2 and TRBJ2-7; TRBD1 agrees at 7 bases. This CDR3 has 16 residues. Germline trimming cut 7 bases from V and 7 bases from J; bases unmatched to any gene: 19. In germline, CDR1 is SNHLY, CDR2 FYNNEI. Here the CDR3 DNA reads TGTGCCAGCATACTCAATTTAGGACAGGTGACGAGGGAGCAGTACTTC. It encodes CASILNLGQVTREQYF. The entire variable domain, with the rest obtained from reference TRBV2 and TRBJ2-7, is as follows: EPEVTQTPSHQVTQMGQEVILRCVPISNHLYFYWYRQILGQKVEFLVSFYNNEISEKSEIFDDQFSVERPDGSNFTLKIRSTKLEDSAMYFCASILNLGQVTREQYFGPGTRLTVT.

As regards this clone: One junction end disagrees with the germline gene, perhaps due to a read error. The gene calls are TRBV7-9 and TRBJ1-4, with D hard to call. The CDR3 loop spans 13 amino acids. CDR1 and CDR2 (germline): SEHNR, FQNEAQ (reference sequence). CDR3 loop: CASSSAGPMIGSF. The CDR3 DNA is TGTGCCAGCAGCAGTGCCGGGCCAATGATCGGTTCTTTT.

For the CDR3, the DNA is TGTGCCAGCAGCGTCCCCGGGGAGCTGTTTTTT. Its translation is CASSVPGELFF. The gene calls are TRBV9 and TRBJ2-2; D call uncertain. The CDR3 is 11 amino acids. CDR1 is SGDLS and CDR2 is YYNGEE in the germline V gene. Trimming left V 2 bases short and J 6 bases short, with 2 bases between.

This clone came up a few times. The V call is TRBV6-5, the J call TRBJ2-3; no clear D. This CDR3 has 16 residues. Germline V gene data show CDR1 as MNHEY and CDR2 as SVGAGI. Trimming shortened V by 0 bases and J by 1 base, and 11 bases separated the two germline ends. The CDR3 protein is CASSYSPPGGTDTQYF. The CDR3 nucleotides are TGTGCCAGCAGTTACTCGCCCCCCGGTGGCACAGATACGCAGTATTTT.

This clone came up once. This rearrangement joins TRBV19 to TRBJ1-3; D not certain. The CDR3 loop spans 12 amino acids. Germline CDR1 and CDR2: LNHDA and SQIVND (reference sequence). V was cut by 2 bases and J by 3 bases, with 2 bases left in between. In DNA, the CDR3 is TGTGCCAGTAGTATAAGTGGAAACACCATATATTTT. Its translation: CASSISGNTIYF.